Given below is one TCR beta chain in context. Generated by immunoSEQ multiplex PCR, the TCRdb table keeps only in-frame clones and is missing some. Among 80,000 to 100,000 clones listed, roughly nine tenths were seen once. The source of the sample is a study of blood T cell repertoires in COVID-19. Study background: From T cells, B-cell-depleted T cells, or PBMCs came the material, which was cDNA or gDNA.

The V end was cut by 5 bases, the J end by 5 bases, with 10 bases between. CDR1 and CDR2 (germline): SEHNR, FQNEAQ (reference sequence). The length of the CDR3 is 12 residues. The sample consisted of peripheral blood. This chain joins TRBV7-9 and TRBJ2-7; D is unclear. This sequence originates from a human donor with active COVID-19. The donor label of this sample is uncertain. CDR3: CASSLIGDEQYF. The CDR3 DNA sequence: TGTGCCAGCAGCCTAATCGGAGACGAGCAGTACTTC.